The next 22 T cell receptor beta chains were all read from a single sample in a study of CD8 T cells in ankylosing spondylitis. Their cognate antigens are unknown. TCRdb used MiXCR to reprocess the 5' RACE reads, holding one entry per CDR3 protein. The sample records around 480,000 distinct CDR3 sequences, 15% to 20% being singletons. The study, taken as a whole, reports: Ankylosing spondylitis blood seemed to carry a telltale TCR beta motif made of roughly eight highly homologous variants.

Material for sequencing was blood, either unsorted or a sorted T cell fraction (not recorded which). These receptor sequences come from a male donor with ankylosing spondylitis.

The chain uses TRBV20-1 and TRBJ1-5; no reliable D call. Germline V CDR1 and CDR2: DFQATT, SNEGSKA (reference sequence). The CDR3 runs 13 residues. Trimming took off 6 bases at V and 2 bases at J, with 11 bases between the two ends. In DNA, the CDR3 is TGCAGTGCCGGTGACACTGGCAATCAGCCCCAGCATTTT. Protein sequence: CSAGDTGNQPQHF.

V usage is TRBV18 and J usage is TRBJ2-5; D gene unclear. Germline CDR1 KGHSH, CDR2 LQKENI. The CDR3 runs 13 residues. Trimming cost V 0 bases and J 5 bases, with 7 bases left between them. The CDR3 bases are TGTGCCAGCTCACCACCGAACGTGGAGACCCAGTACTTC. Translated: CASSPPNVETQYF.

This clonotype was picked up a small number of times. J is TRBJ1-1 and V is TRBV20-1; TRBD1 agrees at 10 bases. With V trimmed by 3 bases and J by 5 bases, 9 bases remained unmatched. This CDR3 has 15 amino acids. In germline, CDR1 is DFQATT, CDR2 SNEGSKA (reference sequence). CDR3 in DNA: TGCAGTGCTAGTTCGCAGGGGACAGGGGTGACTGAAGCTTTCTTT. It encodes CSASSQGTGVTEAFF.

The rearrangement links TRBV20-1 to TRBJ1-2; D uncertain. The CDR3 loop spans 11 amino acids. Germline CDR1 is DFQATT and CDR2 is SNEGSKA (reference sequence). With 5 bases removed from V and 3 bases from J, the gap between germline ends came to 7 bases. CDR3 DNA sequence: TGCAGTGCTCGAGTGGACTATGGCTACACCTTC. Translated, it gives CSARVDYGYTF.

Points on this clonotype: Relative to the germline gene, one junction end is altered; a read error may explain this. The chain joins TRBV3-1 to TRBJ2-5; TRBD1 matches 7 bases. The CDR3 length is 11 residues. The germline V gene has CDR1 LGHDT and CDR2 YNNKEL (reference sequence). The CDR3 here is CASSGPGQPNF. CDR3 DNA sequence: TGTGCCAGCAGCGGACCGGGACAGCCCAACTTC.

This clonotype was detected many times. The CDR3 DNA is TGCGCCAGCAGTACCGGGACAGAAGAGACCCAGTACTTC. Protein: CASSTGTEETQYF. The V call is TRBV5-1, the J call TRBJ2-5, with TRBD1 identical over 7 bases. The CDR3 extends over 13 amino acids. Per the germline V gene, CDR1 is SGHRS and CDR2 is YFSETQ. Trimming took 5 bases from V and 3 from J; bases not matched to a gene: 4.

The rearrangement uses TRBV12-3 or TRBV12-4 and TRBJ1-5, with no clear D. V lost 7 bases and J 6 bases, leaving 16 bases between the germline ends. The CDR3 length is 14 residues. DNA for the CDR3: TGTGCCAGCACCAATAAAGAGGGAGTTCAGCCCCAGCATTTT. Its translation is CASTNKEGVQPQHF.

The rearrangement links TRBV19 to TRBJ1-1; D gene ambiguous. CDR1 is LNHDA and CDR2 is SQIVND in the germline V gene (reference sequence). This CDR3 comprises 13 residues. V shed 7 bases and J shed 4 bases, with 13 bases lying between them. The DNA of the CDR3 is TGTGCCAGTATGGTTCAGGCGGCCACTGAAGCTTTCTTT. Translating gives CASMVQAATEAFF. Supplemented by reference TRBV19 and TRBJ1-1, the full variable domain reads DGGITQSPKYLFRKEGQNVTLSCEQNLNHDAMYWYRQDPGQGLRLIYYSQIVNDFQKGDIAEGYSVSREKKESFPLTVTSAQKNPTAFYLCASMVQAATEAFFGQGTRLTVV.

This chain connects TRBV2 to TRBJ2-7; TRBD1 or TRBD2 may be the D gene (6 bases each). V was clipped by 8 bases and J by 2 bases, with 16 bases between them. Germline-derived CDR1 and CDR2 are SNHLY and FYNNEI. The CDR3 loop spans 14 amino acids. The DNA for the CDR3 is TGTGCCAGCCGGGACGGGGGCCTTCCCTACGAGCAGTACTTC. This encodes CASRDGGLPYEQYF.

The rearrangement joins TRBV7-9 to TRBJ1-2; D perhaps matches TRBD1 (6 bases). The CDR3 length is 16 residues. The germline V and J ends were trimmed by 0 bases and 5 bases, with 16 bases remaining between them. The V gene's germline CDR1 is SEHNR and CDR2 FQNEAQ (reference sequence). CDR3 nucleotides: TGTGCCAGCAGCTTAGCTTCCACAGGGTATCTATATGGCTACACCTTC. Encoded protein: CASSLASTGYLYGYTF.

V usage is TRBV20-1 and J usage is TRBJ1-2, with 7 bases that match TRBD1. This CDR3 is 14 amino acids long. V trimming: 3 bases; J trimming: 0 bases; junction bases outside the gene matches: 4. Germline lookup yields CDR1 DFQATT and CDR2 SNEGSKA (reference sequence). The CDR3 sequence: CSARGTEPNYGYTF. The CDR3 nucleotides are TGCAGTGCTAGGGGGACAGAACCTAACTATGGCTACACCTTC.

This clonotype was found a few times. The chain employs TRBV12-3 or TRBV12-4 and TRBJ1-1; D is ambiguous. The CDR3 is 14 amino acids. V lost 5 bases and J 4 bases, leaving 14 bases between the germline ends. CDR3 sequence (DNA): TGTGCCAGCAGTCCCCTGACAACGGGCACTGAAGCTTTCTTT. Translation: CASSPLTTGTEAFF.

The chain combines TRBV6-2 or TRBV6-3 with TRBJ1-5; 10 positions agree with TRBD1. V shed 7 bases, J shed 5 bases, and the junction held 11 bases outside the gene matches. The CDR3 consists of 16 residues. From germline, CDR1 is MNHEY and CDR2 SVGEGT. For the CDR3, the DNA is TGTGCCAGCATTAGAGCCGGGACAGGGGACGATCAGCCCCAGCATTTT. Translation gives CASIRAGTGDDQPQHF.

The chain joins TRBV3-1 to TRBJ1-5, with 9 bases fitting TRBD1. In germline, CDR1 is LGHDT, CDR2 YNNKEL (reference sequence). V was pared by 6 bases and J by 3 bases, with 6 bases of the junction left unmatched. CDR3 length equals 15 residues. The CDR3 loop is CASSVGQGPNQPQHF. Here the CDR3 DNA reads TGTGCCAGCAGTGTAGGACAGGGGCCCAATCAGCCCCAGCATTTT. The variable domain in full, with the rest retrieved from reference TRBV3-1 and TRBJ1-5, is DTAVSQTPKYLVTQMGNDKSIKCEQNLGHDTMYWYKQDSKKFLKIMFSYNNKELIINETVPNRFSPKSPDKAHLNLHINSLELGDSAVYFCASSVGQGPNQPQHFGDGTRLSIL.

This clonotype showed up just a few times. The chain carries TRBV5-1 and TRBJ2-7; 8 bases fit TRBD1. J gave up 4 bases and V 4 bases, and 7 bases lay outside the gene matches. The CDR3 is 14 residues long. Looked up from germline, CDR1 is SGHRS and CDR2 is YFSETQ. CDR3 in amino acids: CASSPGGQGYEQYF. CDR3 coding DNA: TGCGCCAGCAGCCCAGGCGGACAGGGTTACGAGCAGTACTTC.

The rearrangement joins TRBV28 to TRBJ2-1; 8 bases line up with TRBD2. The V and J ends lost 5 bases and 0 bases, in that order; junction bases with no gene match: 9. The CDR3 consists of 17 residues. Germline values: CDR1 MDHEN, CDR2 SYDVKM. The CDR3: CASSSLAGKSSYNEQFF. The CDR3 region has the DNA TGTGCCAGCAGTAGCCTAGCGGGTAAGAGCTCCTACAATGAGCAGTTCTTC. Variable domain in full (rest from reference TRBV28 and TRBJ2-1): DVKVTQSSRYLVKRTGEKVFLECVQDMDHENMFWYRQDPGLGLRLIYFSYDVKMKEKGDIPEGYSVSREKKERFSLILESASTNQTSMYLCASSSLAGKSSYNEQFFGPGTRLTVL.

The genes are TRBV11-2 and TRBJ2-7; TRBD2 aligns across 7 bases. Germline V gene lookup returns CDR1 SGHAT and CDR2 FQNNGV. The CDR3 length is 15 residues. Germline trimming cut 5 bases from V and 4 bases from J; bases unmatched to any gene: 11. The chain's CDR3 is CASSPLTGGIYEQYF. The CDR3 DNA sequence: TGTGCCAGCAGCCCCTTGACGGGAGGAATATACGAGCAGTACTTC.

CDR3 protein: CAIRREPNTEAFF. The CDR3 bases are TGTGCCATCAGACGGGAGCCGAACACTGAAGCTTTCTTT. The chain joins TRBV10-3 to TRBJ1-1; D is undetermined. Germline V gene sequence: CDR1 ENHRY, CDR2 SYGVKD. There are 13 residues in the CDR3. Trimming took off 6 bases at V and 1 base at J, with 9 bases between the two ends.

This clonotype was observed a handful of times. The chain joins TRBV27 to TRBJ2-2; 7 positions match TRBD2. Losses at the gene ends were 5 bases for V and 7 bases for J; bases not matched to a gene: 7. CDR1 is MNHEY, CDR2 SMNVEV, per germline (reference sequence). There are 14 residues in the CDR3. The CDR3 reads CASSTKRGVGELFF. CDR3 coding DNA: TGTGCCAGCAGTACCAAGCGGGGCGTCGGGGAGCTGTTTTTT.

This clonotype was found many times. The chain carries TRBV10-3 and TRBJ2-3; D is perhaps TRBD2 (6 bases). Germline CDR1 ENHRY, CDR2 SYGVKD. There are 13 residues in the CDR3. The V end was cut by 10 bases, the J end by 0 bases, with 11 bases between. This CDR3 reads CASSGQSTDTQYF. Written as DNA, the CDR3 is TGTGCCAGTAGCGGCCAGAGCACAGATACGCAGTATTTT.

J is TRBJ2-7 and V is TRBV28; 8 bases line up with TRBD2. Germline-derived CDR1 and CDR2 are MDHEN and SYDVKM. After removal of 3 bases from V and 6 bases from J, the junction contained 16 bases not matched to a gene. This CDR3 has 17 amino acids. The CDR3 sequence is CASSFQLAGRHVSEQYF. The CDR3 bases are TGTGCCAGCAGTTTCCAATTAGCGGGACGCCACGTAAGCGAGCAGTACTTC.

The genes are TRBV7-8 and TRBJ2-5; 10 nucleotides align to TRBD2. The V gene end was trimmed by 5 bases and the J gene end by 4 bases; junction bases not matched to a gene: 10. The V gene's germline CDR1 is SGHVS and CDR2 FQNEAQ. The CDR3 totals 16 residues. CDR3 loop: CASSTIAGGGGETQYF. The CDR3 DNA sequence: TGTGCCAGCAGCACGATAGCGGGAGGTGGAGGAGAGACCCAGTACTTC.